This T cell receptor beta chain was recorded in a study of OX40 agonist ivuxolimab in advanced cancers. Data came from immunoSEQ multiplex PCR; TCRdb stores just in-frame clones and leaves some out. The data contain some 14,000 clones, more than 75% of them singletons. The study, taken as a whole, reports: Partial responders at 0.1-3.0 mg/kg showed near-lowest clonal expansion. Circulating CD4+ and CD8+ T cells showed clonal expansion by week 6 at 0.1 to 3.0 mg/kg.

On cycle 4 day 1 and cycle 7 day 1, as well as at baseline, blood was sampled. As for this clone: The antigen is undetermined.

The CDR3 is made up of 15 amino acids. The ends lost 6 bases at V and 4 bases at J; junction bases unmatched: 6. Germline lookup yields CDR1 MNHNS and CDR2 SASEGT. The chain recombines TRBV6-1 with TRBJ2-7, with 13 bases identical to TRBD2. The TCR sequence derives from an adult with an advanced solid tumor such as melanoma, head and neck, liver or kidney cancer. The sequencing here drew on CD4+ or CD8+ T cells sorted from blood, taken in a trial of the OX40 agonist ivuxolimab. Here the CDR3 reads CASSPRTSGSYEQYF. The CDR3 DNA is TGTGCCAGCAGCCCCCGGACTAGCGGGAGTTACGAGCAGTACTTC.